The 29 T cell receptor beta chains below come from one sample, sequenced in a study of T-cell reconstitution after alpha-beta-depleted transplantation in children. Unique molecular identifiers were incorporated when the TCRbeta library was constructed. TCRdb ran MiXCR on the PCR reads and lists one entry per CDR3 protein. The top ten hold approximately 2.3% of the sample, which has some 500,000 distinct CDR3 sequences, approximately 29% seen once. Sequencing was performed on PBMCs from the stem cell graft donor, taken from the stem cell graft. These receptors all stem from a human donor who donated a stem cell graft to a child with aplastic anemia.

This clonotype was counted a few times. The rearrangement links TRBV5-6 to TRBJ2-7, with D possibly TRBD2 on 5 matching bases. This CDR3 has 13 amino acids. V was trimmed by 5 bases and J by 4 bases, leaving 13 bases between them. Germline CDR1 reads SGHDT; CDR2 reads YYEEEE. CDR3 in DNA: TGTGCCAGCAGAACTAATAGCGTGTACGAGCAGTACGTC. It translates to CASRTNSVYEQYV.

There are a few counts of this clonotype. This chain connects TRBV15 to TRBJ1-3, with no clear D. The CDR3 extends over 17 amino acids. V was trimmed by 1 base and J by 1 base, leaving 14 bases between them. Germline loops: CDR1 LNHNV, CDR2 YYDKDF (reference sequence). DNA of the CDR3: TGTGCCACCAGCAGAGTGACGGGCAGCCCGTCTGGAAACACCATATATTTT. Amino acid sequence: CATSRVTGSPSGNTIYF.

The chain couples TRBV11-2 to TRBJ1-1, with unresolved D. V lost 6 bases to trimming and J lost 11 bases, with 16 bases between them. This CDR3 is built from 12 residues. Per the germline V gene, CDR1 is SGHAT and CDR2 is FQNNGV. CDR3: CASSLPPGAAFF. CDR3 in DNA: TGTGCCAGCAGTTTACCCCCGGGTGCGGCTTTCTTT.

There are a few counts of this clonotype. V and J are TRBV7-9 and TRBJ2-1, with 7 bases fitting TRBD2. V trimming: 5 bases; J trimming: 6 bases; junction bases outside the gene matches: 10. The CDR3 consists of 15 residues. Germline CDR1 is SEHNR and CDR2 is FQNEAQ (reference sequence). The CDR3 DNA follows: TGTGCCAGCAGCCCATGGGGCGGGAGTACCAATGAGCAGTTCTTC. Translating gives CASSPWGGSTNEQFF.

A few counts support this clonotype. V is TRBV10-1 and J is TRBJ2-2; possibly TRBD1 for D (6 bases). CDR1 is WNHNN, CDR2 SYGVQD, per germline (reference sequence). The CDR3 extends over 14 amino acids. V lost 4 bases, J lost 4 bases, and 10 bases lay in between. The CDR3 bases are TGCGCCAGCAGTGTGAGCAGGGGCACCGGGGAGCTGTTTTTT. This gives the protein CASSVSRGTGELFF.

This clonotype has just a few counts. The rearrangement uses TRBV28 and TRBJ2-6, with TRBD1 identical over 7 bases. Germline values: CDR1 MDHEN, CDR2 SYDVKM. Losses at the gene ends were 7 bases for V and 1 base for J; bases not matched to a gene: 10. The CDR3 runs 17 residues. In nucleotides, the CDR3 is TGTGCCAGCAATTCACGACAGGGAATGTCTGGGGCCAACGTCCTGACTTTC. It specifies CASNSRQGMSGANVLTF.

V gene TRBV28 combines with J gene TRBJ2-7, with D uncertain. Trimming removed 4 bases from V and 5 bases from J, with 18 bases in between. This CDR3 has 15 residues. The germline gives CDR1 MDHEN, CDR2 SYDVKM. CDR3 region: CASSSPSPGAHEQYF. The CDR3 nucleotides read TGTGCCAGCAGTTCCCCCTCCCCGGGTGCCCACGAGCAGTACTTC.

The sample holds a few counts of this clonotype. The chain carries TRBV9 and TRBJ2-1; TRBD2 agrees at 16 bases. The CDR3 loop spans 16 amino acids. Germline V lookup: CDR1 SGDLS, CDR2 YYNGEE. The junction had 8 bases not matched to a gene; V was cut back by 4 bases and J by 10 bases. In DNA, the CDR3 is TGTGCCAGCAGCACGGGACTAGCGGGGGGGAGAGTGGAGCAGTTCTTC. Its translation: CASSTGLAGGRVEQFF. Looking up the rest from reference TRBV9 and TRBJ2-1 gives the full variable domain: DSGVTQTPKHLITATGQRVTLRCSPRSGDLSVYWYQQSLDQGLQFLIQYYNGEERAKGNILERFSAQQFPDLHSELNLSSLELGDSALYFCASSTGLAGGRVEQFFGPGTRLTVL.

The chain recombines TRBV15 with TRBJ1-3; D ambiguous. Germline CDR1 and CDR2: LNHNV and YYDKDF (reference sequence). Trimming took off 0 bases at V and 0 bases at J, with 9 bases between the two ends. The CDR3 runs 16 residues. The CDR3 is CATSRDGYTSGNTIYF. CDR3 sequence (DNA): TGTGCCACCAGCAGAGATGGGTACACCTCTGGAAACACCATATATTTT.

The gene calls are TRBV7-8 and TRBJ2-3; the match to TRBD2 covers 15 bases. The CDR3 spans 16 residues. Trimming took 5 bases from V and 4 from J; bases not matched to a gene: 4. Germline V lookup: CDR1 SGHVS, CDR2 FQNEAQ. The DNA of the CDR3 is TGTGCCAGCAGCGGCTGGACTAGCGGGAGGGCAGATACGCAGTATTTT. The encoded protein is CASSGWTSGRADTQYF.

This clonotype showed up just a few times. The gene calls are TRBV7-8 and TRBJ2-1; 10 bases are a match to TRBD2. Germline lookup yields CDR1 SGHVS and CDR2 FQNEAQ. The ends lost 7 bases at V and 6 bases at J; junction bases unmatched: 12. The CDR3 covers 16 residues. In DNA, the CDR3 is TGTGCCAGCACCCACCCCAGCGGGAGGGCCAGCAATGAGCAGTTCTTC. As protein: CASTHPSGRASNEQFF.

A few counts support this clonotype. The genes are TRBV6-1 and TRBJ2-1; TRBD2 might be the D (6 bases). The CDR3 spans 13 residues. The germline gives CDR1 MNHNS, CDR2 SASEGT. V shed 5 bases and J shed 6 bases, with 11 bases lying between them. Written as DNA, the CDR3 is TGTGCCAGCAGTCCGGGACTCCCCAATGAGCAGTTCTTC. Translating it yields CASSPGLPNEQFF.

The CDR3 is CASSYHGYPTYEQYF. As DNA, the CDR3 is TGTGCCAGCAGTTACCATGGCTACCCGACCTACGAGCAGTACTTC. V and J are TRBV6-2 or TRBV6-3 and TRBJ2-7; no reliable D call. Germline lookup yields CDR1 MNHEY and CDR2 SVGEGT. CDR3 length: 15 residues. Trimming cost V 2 bases and J 2 bases, with 13 bases left between them.

The V gene is TRBV9, the J gene TRBJ2-2; tentatively, D is TRBD2 (5 bases). This CDR3 region has 13 residues. Trimming shortened V by 0 bases and J by 6 bases, and 6 bases separated the two germline ends. Germline values: CDR1 SGDLS, CDR2 YYNGEE. The CDR3 sequence: CASSVGSAGELFF. The CDR3 DNA follows: TGTGCCAGCAGCGTAGGTAGCGCCGGGGAGCTGTTTTTT.

This clonotype came up a few times. V gene TRBV6-5 combines with J gene TRBJ1-5; TRBD1 matches 7 bases. The CDR3 is 14 amino acids. V trimming: 4 bases; J trimming: 7 bases; junction bases outside the gene matches: 7. Germline CDR1 and CDR2: MNHEY and SVGAGI. The CDR3 here is CASSSAGGRQPQHF. The CDR3 DNA follows: TGTGCCAGCAGTTCGGCAGGGGGTAGGCAGCCCCAGCATTTT.

This clonotype appeared a few times. The chain recombines TRBV12-3 or TRBV12-4 with TRBJ2-5, with TRBD2 matching 15 bases. J gave up 9 bases and V 5 bases, and 16 bases lay outside the gene matches. The CDR3 extends over 18 amino acids. CDR3 region: CASSGLAGGPTPGPAQYF. The CDR3, as DNA: TGTGCCAGCAGTGGACTAGCGGGAGGGCCCACCCCCGGTCCGGCCCAGTACTTC.

The table lists this clonotype with a few counts. The CDR3 loop is CSVTVLNTGELFF. Here the CDR3 DNA reads TGCAGCGTTACGGTATTGAACACCGGGGAGCTGTTTTTT. The chain recombines TRBV29-1 with TRBJ2-2; the D is unclear. This CDR3 comprises 13 residues. The germline V gene encodes CDR1 SQVTM and CDR2 ANQGSEA. Trimming stripped 5 bases from V and 1 base from J, with 8 bases between.

The chain joins TRBV18 to TRBJ1-3; D is uncertain. The V gene lost 3 bases and the J gene lost 4 bases, with 13 bases spanning the gap. This CDR3 is built from 15 residues. Per the germline V gene, CDR1 is KGHSH and CDR2 is LQKENI. CDR3 bases: TGTGCCAGCTCACCTACGCAAGGGAACGGAAACACCATATATTTT. Amino acid sequence: CASSPTQGNGNTIYF. The entire variable domain, with the rest obtained from reference TRBV18 and TRBJ1-3, is as follows: NAGVMQNPRHLVRRRGQEARLRCSPMKGHSHVYWYRQLPEEGLKFMVYLQKENIIDESGMPKERFSAEFPKEGPSILRIQQVVRGDSAAYFCASSPTQGNGNTIYFGEGSWLTVV.

The CDR3 nucleotides read TGTGCCAGCAGCTTGGTCCGGGAGCGGGAAGATACGCAGTATTTT. This codes for CASSLVREREDTQYF. The V and J genes are TRBV5-6 and TRBJ2-3, with 7 bases aligning to TRBD2. The V and J ends lost 0 bases and 5 bases, in that order; junction bases with no gene match: 6. This CDR3 region has 15 residues. Germline CDR1 and CDR2: SGHDT and YYEEEE.

This chain links TRBV27 with TRBJ2-3, with 8 bases matching TRBD2. CDR3 length: 17 amino acids. The germline gives CDR1 MNHEY, CDR2 SMNVEV (reference sequence). The V and J ends lost 4 bases and 6 bases, in that order; junction bases with no gene match: 15. As DNA, the CDR3 is TGTGCCAGCAGTTCCGGGACTAGTGCATATTGGTGGGATACGCAGTATTTT. Its translation: CASSSGTSAYWWDTQYF.

The chain carries TRBV5-5 and TRBJ2-1; 9 bases are a match to TRBD1. With V trimmed by 3 bases and J by 9 bases, 1 base remained unmatched. Looked up from germline, CDR1 is SGHKS and CDR2 is YYEKEE (reference sequence). There are 12 residues in the CDR3. The DNA of the CDR3 is TGTGCCAGCAGCTCGACAGGGGGTGAGCAGTTCTTC. Amino acid sequence: CASSSTGGEQFF. Full variable domain (outside the CDR3, taken from reference TRBV5-5 and TRBJ2-1): DAGVTQSPTHLIKTRGQQVTLRCSPISGHKSVSWYQQVLGQGPQFIFQYYEKEERGRGNFPDRFSARQFPNYSSELNVNALLLGDSALYLCASSSTGGEQFFGPGTRLTVL.

The V gene is TRBV24-1, the J gene TRBJ2-2, with 13 bases lining up with TRBD2. The CDR3 has 19 amino acids. The germline CDR1 and CDR2 sequences are KGHDR and SFDVKD. V was pared by 7 bases and J by 5 bases, with 15 bases of the junction left unmatched. CDR3 loop: CATSQEDRGLAGLTGELFF. The CDR3, as DNA: TGTGCCACCAGCCAAGAGGACAGGGGACTAGCGGGATTAACCGGGGAGCTGTTTTTT.

This clonotype was detected only once. The chain joins TRBV12-3 or TRBV12-4 to TRBJ1-4; possible D gene TRBD1, 5 bases. Trimming left V 6 bases short and J 5 bases short, with 22 bases between. The CDR3 extends over 17 amino acids. The CDR3 loop reads CASSPAEGRTKNEKLFF. Here the CDR3 DNA reads TGTGCCAGCAGCCCGGCGGAGGGGAGGACAAAAAATGAAAAACTGTTTTTT.

A few counts support this clonotype. CDR3 sequence reads: CASNRREGDNYGYTF. The CDR3 coding sequence is TGTGCCAGCAACCGACGAGAAGGAGATAACTATGGCTACACCTTC. The J gene is TRBJ1-2, the V gene TRBV7-9; the D is unclear. The CDR3 has 15 amino acids. Germline CDR1 reads SEHNR; CDR2 reads FQNEAQ (reference sequence). The germline V and J ends were trimmed by 7 bases and 1 base, with 16 bases remaining between them.

The chain uses TRBV19 and TRBJ2-6, with a tentative D call TRBD1 (6 bases). The V end was cut by 3 bases, the J end by 0 bases, with 12 bases between. The CDR3 sequence is 17 residues long. CDR1 and CDR2 (germline): LNHDA, SQIVND (reference sequence). The DNA of the CDR3 is TGTGCCAGTAGTATGGGCAGGGGTAGCTCTGGGGCCAACGTCCTGACTTTC. It specifies CASSMGRGSSGANVLTF.

This clonotype has a handful of counts. The rearrangement uses TRBV20-1 and TRBJ1-5; 9 positions match TRBD1. The ends lost 6 bases at V and 4 bases at J; junction bases unmatched: 7. In germline, CDR1 is DFQATT, CDR2 SNEGSKA (reference sequence). The CDR3 is made up of 14 amino acids. The CDR3 DNA follows: TGCAGTGCGCAGCCCGGGACAGGGAATCAGCCCCAGCATTTT. This gives the protein CSAQPGTGNQPQHF.

As concerns this clonotype: Germline is not matched at one junction end, which may reflect a read error. The chain joins TRBV6-2 or TRBV6-3 to TRBJ2-1; D gene ambiguous. Germline CDR1 and CDR2: MNHEY and SVGEGT. The CDR3 runs to 16 residues. The CDR3 spells CASSYWSSLSYNDQFF. The CDR3 DNA sequence: TGTGCCAGCAGTTACTGGAGCAGTCTCTCCTACAATGACCAGTTCTTC.

V gene TRBV6-5 combines with J gene TRBJ2-7; 8 positions agree with TRBD1. Germline CDR1 MNHEY, CDR2 SVGAGI. V dropped 1 base and J dropped 2; count of bases not matched to a gene: 1. The CDR3 spans 14 residues. The CDR3, as DNA: TGTGCCAGCAGTTACTTGGACAGGGCCTACGAGCAGTACTTC. Amino acid sequence: CASSYLDRAYEQYF.

This chain links TRBV7-9 with TRBJ1-1, with 10 bases that match TRBD1. This CDR3 spans 15 amino acids. Trimming at V came to 5 bases and at J to 1 base, leaving 4 bases not matched to a gene. Germline lookup yields CDR1 SEHNR and CDR2 FQNEAQ (reference sequence). The CDR3 DNA follows: TGTGCCAGCAGCCGACGGACAGGGGGGAACACTGAAGCTTTCTTT. Translating it yields CASSRRTGGNTEAFF.